The 9 T cell receptor beta chains below were found in one sample sequenced in a study of CD8 T cells in Susac syndrome. The authors reverse transcribed about 0.5 to 1 ug RNA with random hexamers. TCRdb reprocessed the immunoSEQ multiplex PCR reads with MiXCR, giving one entry per CDR3 protein. Here the sample spans under 95,000 distinct CDR3 sequences, roughly 94% being singletons. The sample taken for sequencing was CD8+ T cells from PBMCs. Receptors were obtained from a human donor with Susac syndrome.

The chain carries TRBV6-5 and TRBJ2-5; D might be TRBD2 (5 bases). Germline V CDR1 and CDR2: MNHEY, SVGAGI. V lost 2 bases to trimming and J lost 4 bases, with 8 bases between them. There are 13 residues in the CDR3. The CDR3 is CASSYGGGETQYF. CDR3 nucleotides: TGTGCCAGCAGTTACGGCGGAGGAGAGACCCAGTACTTC.

The chain couples TRBV27 to TRBJ2-7; perhaps TRBD1 as D (6 bases). Between the trimmed V and J ends, which lost 3 bases and 2 bases, there was a span of 8 bases. Germline CDR1 reads MNHEY; CDR2 reads SMNVEV (reference sequence). The CDR3 sequence is 13 residues long. In DNA, the CDR3 is TGTGCCAGCAGTTTGGGGACAACCTACGAGCAGTACTTC. Residues: CASSLGTTYEQYF.

The rearrangement links TRBV5-6 to TRBJ1-2, with D possibly matching TRBD1 (6 bases). Trimming cost V 4 bases and J 0 bases, with 13 bases left between them. The length of the CDR3 is 15 residues. The germline V gene has CDR1 SGHDT and CDR2 YYEEEE. For the CDR3, the DNA is TGTGCCAGCAGCCCCGGGACACCAGCTAACTATGGCTACACCTTC. As protein: CASSPGTPANYGYTF.

The rearrangement uses TRBV29-1 and TRBJ1-3, with no clear D. The CDR3 has 11 residues. Trimming left V 3 bases short and J 4 bases short, with 4 bases between. CDR1 and CDR2 from the germline V gene are SQVTM and ANQGSEA. The CDR3 is CSVDVGNTIYF. As DNA, the CDR3 is TGCAGCGTTGACGTCGGAAACACCATATATTTT.

V and J are TRBV19 and TRBJ2-3, with D possibly matching TRBD2 (6 bases). The CDR3 covers 15 residues. Per germline, CDR1 LNHDA and CDR2 SQIVND (reference sequence). Trimming removed 1 base at V and 0 bases at J, with 8 bases between. CDR3 loop: CASSIAGVSTDTQYF. The CDR3, as DNA: TGTGCCAGTAGTATAGCGGGGGTGAGCACAGATACGCAGTATTTT.

This chain connects TRBV19 to TRBJ2-1; no definite D call. V shed 3 bases and J shed 5 bases, with 11 bases lying between them. Germline V gives CDR1 LNHDA, CDR2 SQIVND (reference sequence). CDR3 length: 14 amino acids. The DNA of the CDR3 is TGTGCCAGTAGTATCGGTCAGAGGCACAATGAGCAGTTCTTC. This translates into CASSIGQRHNEQFF.

The CDR3 DNA reads as TGTGCCAGCAGCCCACTAGCGGGAGAGACATACGAGCAGTACTTC. This encodes CASSPLAGETYEQYF. The chain employs TRBV6-5 and TRBJ2-7; TRBD2 agrees at 11 bases. Germline assignment: CDR1 MNHEY and CDR2 SVGAGI. This CDR3 is built from 15 residues. V gave up 6 bases and J gave up 4 bases; unmatched junction bases: 8.

The chain combines TRBV12-3 or TRBV12-4 with TRBJ2-1; no definite D call. Trimming cost V 4 bases and J 2 bases, with 6 bases left between them. The CDR3 runs to 13 residues. In DNA, the CDR3 is TGTGCCAGCAGTTCGGCGCCCTACAATGAGCAGTTCTTC. It codes for CASSSAPYNEQFF.

The sample holds one count of this clonotype. CDR3 region: CASSYGTREGYTF. The CDR3 DNA follows: TGTGCCAGCAGTTACGGGACCCGGGAGGGCTACACCTTC. V and J are TRBV12-3 or TRBV12-4 and TRBJ1-2; D perhaps matches TRBD1 (5 bases). CDR3 length: 13 amino acids. Deletions cut 4 bases from V and 8 bases from J, with 14 bases between.